This T cell receptor (beta chain) stems from a study of OX40 agonist ivuxolimab in advanced cancers. Across the study: Patients received ivuxolimab, an agonistic anti-OX40 (CD134) antibody. Study-wide results and limits: More expanded clones were found, on average, in CD8+ than in CD4+ T cells.

Sequencing used immunoSEQ multiplex PCR; TCRdb keeps in-frame clones, though not all of them. The sample holds 45,000 to 65,000 clones, 75% to 95% seen once. About this clone itself: Its antigen is not known.

The CDR3 runs 13 residues. From germline, CDR1 is LNHDA and CDR2 SQIVND (reference sequence). Trimming stripped 8 bases from V and 4 bases from J, with 14 bases between. This chain uses TRBV19 with TRBJ1-2; D perhaps matches TRBD1 (6 bases). The TCR comes from an adult with an advanced solid tumor such as melanoma, head and neck, liver or kidney cancer. The material sequenced was CD4+ or CD8+ T cells sorted from blood, taken in a trial of the OX40 agonist ivuxolimab. CDR3 region: CASSTGLSYGYTF. CDR3 sequence (DNA): TGTGCCAGTTCCACAGGGCTTAGCTATGGCTACACCTTC.